In this sample, the clone carrying this T cell receptor (beta chain) turned up a few times. What it binds is not known. The donors were all Caucasian adults (living in Nashville, Tennessee). These data are taken from a study of shared clonotypes between healthy human individuals. Study summary: Researchers drew samples from two women and a few men aged 18 to 49.

General observations from the study: Researchers sampled blood only, noting tissue repertoires likely differ.

Original methodology: From ImmunoSEQ came sequences covering only the junction and carrying no quality scores, so filtering differed. Sequencing used immunoSEQ multiplex PCR; TCRdb keeps in-frame clones, though not all of them. That table supplies the V and J calls and clone size; D and trimming were determined from the DNA. The sample shows fewer than 500,000 clones, about three quarters of them seen only once. The origin of this receptor is a woman in her 40s in good health. Some clones in this sample may be carry-over from other donors' samples. The sequenced material came from PBMCs.

The CDR3 bases are TGTGCCAGCAGTTTATATCGTCGGGGGCTGCTCCCGAACACTGAAGCTTTCTTT. Its translation is CASSLYRRGLLPNTEAFF. The gene calls are TRBV27 and TRBJ1-1, with a possible D match to TRBD1 (6 bases). The CDR3 is 18 residues long. Looked up from germline, CDR1 is MNHEY and CDR2 is SMNVEV (reference sequence). The V end was cut by 1 base, the J end by 1 base, with 19 bases between.